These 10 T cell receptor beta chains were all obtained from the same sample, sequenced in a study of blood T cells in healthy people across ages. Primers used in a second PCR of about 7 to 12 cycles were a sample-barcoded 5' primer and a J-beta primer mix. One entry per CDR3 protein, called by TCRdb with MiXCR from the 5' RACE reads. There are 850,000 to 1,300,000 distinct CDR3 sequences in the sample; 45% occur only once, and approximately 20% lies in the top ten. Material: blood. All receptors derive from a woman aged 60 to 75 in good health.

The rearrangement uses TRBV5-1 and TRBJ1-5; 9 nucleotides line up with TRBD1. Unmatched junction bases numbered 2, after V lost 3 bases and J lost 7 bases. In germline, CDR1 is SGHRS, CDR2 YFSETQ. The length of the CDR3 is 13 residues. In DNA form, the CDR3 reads TGCGCCAGCAGCTCGGGACAGGGACAGCCCCAGCATTTT. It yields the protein CASSSGQGQPQHF.

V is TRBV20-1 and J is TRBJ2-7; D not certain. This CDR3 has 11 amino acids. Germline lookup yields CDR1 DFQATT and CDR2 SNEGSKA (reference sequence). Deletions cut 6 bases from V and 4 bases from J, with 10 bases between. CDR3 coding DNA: TGCAGTGCCCAAGGGAAATACGAGCAGTACTTC. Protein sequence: CSAQGKYEQYF.

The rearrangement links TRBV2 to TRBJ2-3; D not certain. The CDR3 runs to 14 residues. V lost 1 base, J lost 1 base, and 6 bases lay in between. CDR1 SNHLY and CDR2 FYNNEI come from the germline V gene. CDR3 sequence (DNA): TGTGCCAGCAGTGAAGACTCTGGCACAGATACGCAGTATTTT. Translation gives CASSEDSGTDTQYF.

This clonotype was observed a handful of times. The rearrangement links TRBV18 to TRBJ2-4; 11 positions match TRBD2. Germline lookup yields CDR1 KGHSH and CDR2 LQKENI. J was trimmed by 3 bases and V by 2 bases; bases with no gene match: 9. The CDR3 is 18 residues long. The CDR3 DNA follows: TGTGCCAGCTCACCAGCACTAGCGGGAGACTTTGGCAAAAACATTCAGTACTTC. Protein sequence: CASSPALAGDFGKNIQYF.

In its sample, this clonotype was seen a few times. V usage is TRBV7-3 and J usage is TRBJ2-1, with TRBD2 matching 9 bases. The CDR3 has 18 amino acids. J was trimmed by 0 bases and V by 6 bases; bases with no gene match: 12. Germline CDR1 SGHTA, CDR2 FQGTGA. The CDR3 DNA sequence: TGTGCCAGCAGTCCGAGTTTTAGCGGGAGCCTCTCCTACAATGAGCAGTTCTTC. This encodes CASSPSFSGSLSYNEQFF.

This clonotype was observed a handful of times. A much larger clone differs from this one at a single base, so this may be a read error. In DNA, the CDR3 is TGCAGTGCCACTACGATGGGACGAGCGGGAATCAATGAGCAGTTCTTC. Residues: CSATTMGRAGINEQFF. The chain recombines TRBV20-1 with TRBJ2-1; TRBD2 matches at 7 bases. This CDR3 spans 16 amino acids. Trimming at V came to 6 bases and at J to 6 bases, leaving 17 bases not matched to a gene. Germline V gene lookup returns CDR1 DFQATT and CDR2 SNEGSKA (reference sequence).

In DNA form, the CDR3 reads TGCAGTGCCCGGTCGTATACTAGGGAGATCGGCACAGATACGCAGTATTTT. Amino acids: CSARSYTREIGTDTQYF. J is TRBJ2-3 and V is TRBV20-1; D is possibly TRBD2 (5 bases). CDR3 length equals 17 residues. Germline values: CDR1 DFQATT, CDR2 SNEGSKA (reference sequence). V shed 6 bases and J shed 1 base, with 23 bases lying between them.

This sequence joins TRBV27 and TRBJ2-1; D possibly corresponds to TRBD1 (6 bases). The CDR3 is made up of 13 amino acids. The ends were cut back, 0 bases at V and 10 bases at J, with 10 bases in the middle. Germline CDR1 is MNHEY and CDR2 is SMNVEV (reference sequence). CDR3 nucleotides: TGTGCCAGCAGTTTATCGACAGGAAAGGAGCAGTTCTTC. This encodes CASSLSTGKEQFF.

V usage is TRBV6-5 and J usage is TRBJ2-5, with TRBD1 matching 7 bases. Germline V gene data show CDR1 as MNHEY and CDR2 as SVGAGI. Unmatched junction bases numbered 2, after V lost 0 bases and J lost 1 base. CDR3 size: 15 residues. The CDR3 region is CASSYSDRAQETQYF. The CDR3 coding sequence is TGTGCCAGCAGTTACTCAGACAGGGCCCAAGAGACCCAGTACTTC.

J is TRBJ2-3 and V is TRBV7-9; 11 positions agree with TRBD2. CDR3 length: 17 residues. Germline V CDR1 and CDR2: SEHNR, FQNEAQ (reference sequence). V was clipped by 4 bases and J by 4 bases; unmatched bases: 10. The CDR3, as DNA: TGTGCCAGCAGCTACCTAGCGGGAGGAGGTTCGGCAGATACGCAGTATTTT. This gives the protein CASSYLAGGGSADTQYF.